A single sample gave rise to the 28 T cell receptor beta chains below, sequenced in a study of T cells after yellow fever vaccination. TCRdb independently ran MiXCR on the 5' RACE reads; one entry per CDR3 protein. Seen here are under 700,000 distinct CDR3 sequences, around a sixth observed once, and the top ten hold approximately 15%. The material sequenced was PBMCs, taken 4 to 6 days after the first yellow fever vaccination. The receptors were sampled from a young man who received the YFV17D yellow fever vaccine.

A few counts support this clonotype. This chain joins TRBV20-1 and TRBJ1-1; perhaps TRBD1 as D (5 bases). Trimming stripped 5 bases from V and 8 bases from J, with 12 bases between. The CDR3 covers 11 residues. Germline V gene data show CDR1 as DFQATT and CDR2 as SNEGSKA (reference sequence). The CDR3 DNA follows: TGCAGTGCTGCCCGGGACCGAGAAGCTTTCTTT. As protein: CSAARDREAFF.

This clonotype turned up a few times. V is TRBV20-1 and J is TRBJ1-2, with D possibly matching TRBD1 (6 bases). This CDR3 comprises 16 residues. The germline V and J ends were trimmed by 5 bases and 1 base, with 20 bases remaining between them. The V gene's germline CDR1 is DFQATT and CDR2 SNEGSKA (reference sequence). CDR3 protein: CSARGGRDPFNYGYTF. CDR3 sequence (DNA): TGCAGTGCTCGAGGGGGGAGGGATCCTTTTAACTATGGCTACACCTTC.

This clonotype has more than one count but fewer than ten. This sequence joins TRBV5-8 and TRBJ1-2, with TRBD1 matching over 7 bases. This CDR3 is built from 15 residues. Germline CDR1 reads SGHTS; CDR2 reads YDEGEE. Trimming at V came to 2 bases and at J to 5 bases, leaving 9 bases not matched to a gene. In DNA, the CDR3 is TGTGCCAGCAGCTTAGGAATGACAGGGTATTATGGCTACACCTTC. Protein product: CASSLGMTGYYGYTF.

This chain connects TRBV6-4 to TRBJ2-3; D is perhaps TRBD1 or TRBD2 (6 bases each). Trimming removed 6 bases at V and 3 bases at J, with 13 bases between. Looked up from germline, CDR1 is MRHNA and CDR2 is SNTAGT. This CDR3 is built from 14 residues. The CDR3: CASSHEGGTDTQYF. For the CDR3, the DNA is TGTGCCAGCAGCCACGAGGGGGGTACAGATACGCAGTATTTT.

This clonotype was found a few times. CDR3 sequence (DNA): TGCAGTGCTCTGGACAGGGGAGGTCAGCCCCAGCATTTT. As protein: CSALDRGGQPQHF. The chain recombines TRBV20-1 with TRBJ1-5; 9 nucleotides match TRBD1. The CDR3 extends over 13 amino acids. Germline loops: CDR1 DFQATT, CDR2 SNEGSKA (reference sequence). V lost 5 bases to trimming and J lost 6 bases; unmatched junction nucleotides: 5.

This chain links TRBV5-1 with TRBJ2-3; TRBD2 matches at 7 bases. V was clipped by 2 bases and J by 6 bases; unmatched bases: 6. In germline, CDR1 is SGHRS, CDR2 YFSETQ. The CDR3 totals 14 residues. The CDR3 sequence: CASSFTSGADTQYF. For the CDR3, the DNA is TGCGCCAGCAGCTTTACCAGCGGGGCCGATACGCAGTATTTT.

This clonotype occurred many times. The chain combines TRBV20-1 with TRBJ1-4, with TRBD1 identical over 9 bases. The CDR3 has 12 amino acids. V lost 5 bases to trimming and J lost 7 bases; unmatched junction nucleotides: 2. Germline lookup yields CDR1 DFQATT and CDR2 SNEGSKA (reference sequence). CDR3 sequence (DNA): TGCAGTGCTGTGGACAGGGGTGAAAAACTGTTTTTT. This gives the protein CSAVDRGEKLFF.

V and J are TRBV7-2 and TRBJ1-4, with D hard to call. Germline V gene data show CDR1 as SGHTA and CDR2 as FQGNSA. The CDR3 has 15 residues. The ends were cut back, 1 base at V and 8 bases at J, with 14 bases in the middle. CDR3 nucleotides: TGTGCCAGCAGCTTAGTGGCCGGTTTTCGGGAAAAACTGTTTTTT. It yields the protein CASSLVAGFREKLFF. The whole variable domain, filled in from reference TRBV7-2 and TRBJ1-4, reads GAGVSQSPSNKVTEKGKDVELRCDPISGHTALYWYRQSLGQGLEFLIYFQGNSAPDKSGLPSDRFSAERTGGSVSTLTIQRTQQEDSAVYLCASSLVAGFREKLFFGSGTQLSVL.

The chain recombines TRBV24-1 with TRBJ2-1, with 9 nucleotides matching TRBD2. The CDR3 extends over 17 amino acids. V lost 3 bases to trimming and J lost 7 bases; unmatched junction nucleotides: 12. The germline CDR1 and CDR2 sequences are KGHDR and SFDVKD. As DNA, the CDR3 is TGTGCCACCAGTGATCCCAACGGGGCGGGGGGGCAGAATGAGCAGTTCTTC. Residues: CATSDPNGAGGQNEQFF.

This clonotype occurred a few times. The V gene is TRBV24-1, the J gene TRBJ2-1, with D possibly TRBD1 on 5 matching bases. CDR1 and CDR2 (germline): KGHDR, SFDVKD. This CDR3 contains 13 residues. Trimming pared 4 bases from V and 5 bases from J, leaving 8 bases between. The CDR3 DNA reads as TGTGCCACCAGTGAGACAGTTAACAATGAGCAGTTCTTC. The encoded protein is CATSETVNNEQFF.

This rearrangement joins TRBV12-3 or TRBV12-4 to TRBJ2-5, with D perhaps TRBD1 or TRBD2 (5 bases each). Trimming cost V 11 bases and J 3 bases, with 16 bases left between them. The CDR3 has 13 amino acids. This chain's CDR3 is CAVRRGAKETQYF. In DNA form, the CDR3 reads TGTGCCGTCCGGAGAGGGGCCAAAGAGACCCAGTACTTC.

This clonotype has only a few counts. The chain combines TRBV7-9 with TRBJ2-3; TRBD2 is a possible D gene (5 bases). This CDR3 comprises 16 residues. V gave up 5 bases and J gave up 0 bases, with 15 bases separating them. Germline CDR1 is SEHNR and CDR2 is FQNEAQ (reference sequence). CDR3 amino acids: CASSPLYEGSTDTQYF. For the CDR3, the DNA is TGTGCCAGCAGCCCCCTTTACGAGGGAAGCACAGATACGCAGTATTTT.

The chain employs TRBV9 and TRBJ1-2; D gene unclear. The CDR3 extends over 13 amino acids. Trimming stripped 0 bases from V and 8 bases from J, with 11 bases between. The germline CDR1 and CDR2 sequences are SGDLS and YYNGEE. The CDR3 is CASSVEGGQGYTF. CDR3 nucleotide sequence: TGTGCCAGCAGCGTAGAGGGAGGGCAAGGCTACACCTTC.

This clonotype appeared a single time. In this CDR3 the conserved last residue, phenylalanine or tryptophan, is missing, so a read error is likely. V is TRBV7-2 and J is TRBJ2-5; TRBD1 aligns across 7 bases. The germline V gene encodes CDR1 SGHTA and CDR2 FQGNSA. This CDR3 is built from 14 residues. Trimming cost V 6 bases and J 3 bases; bases outside gene matches: 7. CDR3 protein: CASRRDRAEETQYL. In DNA, the CDR3 is TGTGCCAGCAGGCGTGACAGGGCGGAAGAGACCCAGTACTTA.

The chain recombines TRBV29-1 with TRBJ2-3; 7 nucleotides align to TRBD1. V was clipped by 6 bases and J by 4 bases; unmatched bases: 19. The CDR3 is made up of 17 amino acids. The germline V gene has CDR1 SQVTM and CDR2 ANQGSEA. CDR3: CSVKGVLRTGDADTQYF. The DNA of the CDR3 is TGCAGCGTAAAAGGGGTATTGCGAACAGGGGATGCAGATACGCAGTATTTT.

This clonotype was observed once. The chain employs TRBV12-3 or TRBV12-4 and TRBJ1-2; the D gene is possibly TRBD1 (5 bases). The V gene lost 3 bases and the J gene lost 7 bases, with 15 bases spanning the gap. The CDR3 loop spans 14 amino acids. The DNA for the CDR3 is TGTGCCAGCAGTTTCCAGGGATTCGGCTCTGGCTACACCTTC. Protein sequence: CASSFQGFGSGYTF.

CDR3: CASSAPRVSGGHEQFF. Here the CDR3 DNA reads TGTGCCAGCAGCGCACCCAGGGTTAGCGGGGGGCATGAGCAGTTCTTC. The chain has TRBV11-2 and TRBJ2-1; 10 bases line up with TRBD2. CDR1 is SGHAT, CDR2 FQNNGV, per germline. V shed 5 bases, J shed 8 bases, and the junction held 12 bases outside the gene matches. CDR3 size: 16 residues.

This clonotype came up a few times. This sequence joins TRBV18 and TRBJ2-5; no clear D gene. Germline-derived CDR1 and CDR2 are KGHSH and LQKENI. There are 12 residues in the CDR3. V was pared by 1 base and J by 5 bases, with 5 bases between. CDR3 in DNA: TGTGCCAGCTCACCACGTACGGAGACCCAGTACTTC. Translation: CASSPRTETQYF.

This clonotype has just a few counts. The V call is TRBV28, the J call TRBJ1-2; 9 positions agree with TRBD1. Per germline, CDR1 MDHEN and CDR2 SYDVKM. The CDR3 runs 14 residues. V lost 8 bases and J lost 5; bases outside the gene matches: 9. CDR3 sequence: CASGLDRGEYGYTF. The CDR3 DNA reads as TGTGCCAGCGGCCTTGACAGGGGGGAGTATGGCTACACCTTC.

In this sample, this clonotype turned up a few times. The V and J genes are TRBV6-5 and TRBJ1-1; D is unresolved. The V gene's germline CDR1 is MNHEY and CDR2 SVGAGI. V was cut by 0 bases and J by 8 bases, with 25 bases left in between. There are 18 residues in the CDR3. CDR3 bases: TGTGCCAGCAGTTACTCGGTCGGTCTTCCCAGCACATGGAGGGAAGCTTTCTTT. As protein: CASSYSVGLPSTWREAFF.

The chain joins TRBV20-1 to TRBJ2-4; a weak D match, TRBD1 (5 bases). The germline CDR1 and CDR2 sequences are DFQATT and SNEGSKA (reference sequence). The CDR3 length is 13 residues. Trimming shortened V by 8 bases and J by 0 bases, and 11 bases separated the two germline ends. The CDR3 protein is CSPRDLAKNIQYF. The CDR3 region has the DNA TGCAGTCCCAGGGATCTAGCCAAAAACATTCAGTACTTC.

V is TRBV25-1 and J is TRBJ1-1; 7 bases are a match to TRBD1. The germline V gene has CDR1 MGHDK and CDR2 SYGVNS. V lost 1 base, J lost 1 base, and 9 bases stayed unmatched. The CDR3 loop spans 17 amino acids. The DNA for the CDR3 is TGTGCCAGCAGTGAATGGGGGGGACAGTATGGGAACACTGAAGCTTTCTTT. Translation: CASSEWGGQYGNTEAFF.

The CDR3 nucleotides are TGTGCCAGCAGCGTAGGGACTAGCTTCTACAATGAGCAGTTCTTC. Translating it yields CASSVGTSFYNEQFF. The rearrangement joins TRBV9 to TRBJ2-1, with TRBD2 matching over 8 bases. Germline V gene data show CDR1 as SGDLS and CDR2 as YYNGEE. This CDR3 spans 15 amino acids. The V segment lost 0 bases and the J segment 3 bases; nucleotides outside the gene matches: 2.

The chain uses TRBV5-1 and TRBJ1-4; D unresolved. The germline gives CDR1 SGHRS, CDR2 YFSETQ. V lost 4 bases and J 8 bases, leaving 15 bases between the germline ends. CDR3 length equals 14 residues. CDR3 nucleotide sequence: TGCGCCAGCAGCCCTAGTAGCAGTACGGAAAAACTGTTTTTT. It yields the protein CASSPSSSTEKLFF.

The chain carries TRBV5-1 and TRBJ2-4; D remains ambiguous. Germline loops: CDR1 SGHRS, CDR2 YFSETQ. V gave up 0 bases and J gave up 2 bases, with 6 bases separating them. CDR3 size: 14 residues. The CDR3 bases are TGCGCCAGCAGCTTGGAACGTTCCAAAAACATTCAGTACTTC. The encoded protein is CASSLERSKNIQYF.

This clonotype was counted many times. The genes are TRBV5-1 and TRBJ2-3; TRBD2 matches at 8 bases. Trimming removed 5 bases from V and 5 bases from J; junction bases left unmatched: 16. Per germline, CDR1 SGHRS and CDR2 YFSETQ. This CDR3 is built from 17 residues. CDR3 bases: TGCGCCAGCAGTTGGTCCGGGAGCGGGGGACCCGAAGATACGCAGTATTTT. The encoded protein is CASSWSGSGGPEDTQYF.

The chain links TRBV9 to TRBJ2-1; 7 nucleotides match TRBD2. Germline assignment: CDR1 SGDLS and CDR2 YYNGEE. CDR3 length equals 13 residues. V shed 2 bases, J shed 10 bases, and the junction held 6 bases outside the gene matches. CDR3 bases: TGTGCCAGCAGCGTGGGAGGGTTCGAGGAGCAGTTCTTC. It translates to CASSVGGFEEQFF.

The chain employs TRBV6-5 and TRBJ1-5; D unresolved. Germline CDR1 reads MNHEY; CDR2 reads SVGAGI. V lost 0 bases, J lost 9 bases, and 12 bases lay in between. This CDR3 comprises 14 residues. CDR3 DNA: TGTGCCAGCAGTTACTCGAATGGCATCGGGCCCCAGCATTTT. This sequence encodes CASSYSNGIGPQHF.